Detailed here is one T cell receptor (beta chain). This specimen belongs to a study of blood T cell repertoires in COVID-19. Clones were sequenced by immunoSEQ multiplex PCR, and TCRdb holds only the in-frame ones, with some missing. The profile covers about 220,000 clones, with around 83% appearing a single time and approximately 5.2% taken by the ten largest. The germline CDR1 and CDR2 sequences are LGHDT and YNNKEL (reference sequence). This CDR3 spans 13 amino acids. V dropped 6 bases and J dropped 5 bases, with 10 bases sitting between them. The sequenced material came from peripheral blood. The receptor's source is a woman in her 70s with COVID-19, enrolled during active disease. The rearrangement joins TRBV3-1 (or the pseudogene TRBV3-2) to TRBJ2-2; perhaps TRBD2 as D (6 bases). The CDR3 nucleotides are TGTGCCAGCAGACGCAGCGGGACCGGGGAGCTGTTTTTT. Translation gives CASRRSGTGELFF.